Included here is one TCR beta chain sequence, with context. This clonotype was detected ten times or more. Its target antigen remains unknown. No much larger clone is present one base from it, and per-base qualities are unavailable. Graves' hyperthyroidism was defined as stable when no progression to ophthalmopathy occurred over 18 months of follow-up. The hyperthyroidism patients were between 18 and 65 years old and newly diagnosed, with a disease duration of less than 2 months. Any patient with an uncontrolled infection, another autoimmune disease, pregnancy or lactation was excluded. Diagnoses were based on clinical symptoms, serum thyroxine and TRAb, thyroid ultrasound and orbital computed tomography. PBMCs were isolated from more than 8 ml of fresh peripheral blood by Ficoll-Paque density gradient centrifugation. Total RNA was extracted with Trizol reagent, and quality was checked on an Agilent 2100 Bioanalyzer.

This specimen belongs to a study of T cells in Graves' hyperthyroidism and ophthalmopathy (dated by TCRdb to about 2019). About the investigation overall: Peripheral blood samples were taken at the time of initial diagnosis, prior to any treatment. The paper describes TCR Vbeta CDR3 sequencing of 120 to 150 peripheral blood samples, made up of about 41 ophthalmopathy patients, around 78 hyperthyroidism patients and approximately 17 progressor patients. Once sampling was done, hyperthyroidism patients were given methimazole at a starting dose of 30 mg daily, whereas ophthalmopathy patients were given high-dose intravenous methylprednisolone. In roughly six Graves' hyperthyroidism patients, the study also compared T-cell repertoires from thyroid tissue with T-cell repertoires from blood. Prospective prediction of ophthalmopathy was tested in an independent validation cohort consisting of some 18 hyperthyroidism patients and about 17 patients who later progressed to ophthalmopathy. The 95 to 100 discovery patients were divided at random into training and test sets in a 7:3 ratio. To identify TCR V-J signatures that set the groups apart, the researchers used a discovery cohort of roughly 100 patients, made up of under 50 with Graves' ophthalmopathy and 57 with stable Graves' hyperthyroidism. Study-wide findings and limitations: No statistical method was used to set the sample size in advance, and investigators knew the group allocation. Most expanded thyroid clonotypes (frequency above 0.001) were also found in blood, which suggests that blood repertoires may mirror thyroid immune responses. A model built on a 13 V-J signature distinguished ophthalmopathy from stable hyperthyroidism, reaching roughly 88% sensitivity and about 81% specificity in cross-validation and 80%/75% in testing. In validation, the model predicted progression to ophthalmopathy a median of roughly six months before onset, with roughly 68% sensitivity and 72.22% specificity.

Amplification of TCR beta CDR3 regions was carried out from RNA transcripts. The first round of RT-PCR for the TCR CDR3 was performed with the HTBI primer set and the Qiagen OneStep RT-PCR kit. Libraries were constructed in a second round of multiplex PCR, after which size selection and purification were carried out. The libraries were sequenced on an Illumina HiSeq2000 using paired-end 100 bp reads. Regarding the original processing steps: SOAPnuke was used to process the raw data, removing reads that contained adapters or uncalled bases, had a mean Phred below 15, or lacked an exact match to the constant primer or identifier. COPE v1.2.5 was used to merge high-quality paired reads, and clonotypes were defined as unique nucleotide sequences. MiTCR v1.1 was used to align the clonotypes against IMGT TRBV, TRBD and TRBJ reference segments. Analysis was restricted to V-J combinations with a frequency above 0.0001, which covered over 98% of repertoires. The TCS score was defined as the ratio of F50 (clonal expansion) to E x V (chaos), calculated using BLOSUM62-based TCRdist between CDR3 peptides within each V-J. Welch's t-statistics and random forest reduced just over 500 V-J features to about 12, which were used in a naive Bayes classifier (R e1071). The raw public data were reprocessed by TCRdb itself: fastp quality trimming at Q25, MiXCR clonotype calling, in-frame beta chains only. Each record represents a unique CDR3 protein, reported with the most common genes and DNA among its rows. The V and J calls and clone size come from TCRdb's table, not from the authors' own analysis. This sample has about 690,000 distinct CDR3 sequences in its table, and 17% of those were observed once. Of the sample, less than 20% falls within the top ten clones.

The TCR comes from a man aged 45-65 years with Graves' hyperthyroidism. What was sequenced was blood.

The DNA is as follows: TGTGCCAGCAGTACCCCCGACAGGGTCAACCAGCCCCAGCATTTT. Its protein is CASSTPDRVNQPQHF. The rearrangement joined TRBV28 to TRBJ1-5, with 7 bases in between that match TRBD1. CDR1 and CDR2 are drawn from the germline V gene: MDHEN, SYDVKM. The CDR3 has 15 amino acids, counting the end cysteine and phenylalanine. Only CDR3 DNA is held: 45 bases, read in frame from base 1. After removal of 5 bases from V and 7 bases from J, the junction retains 11 bases not matched to a gene.